The 22 T cell receptor beta chains listed next were all sequenced from one sample in a study of T cells in localized non-small cell lung cancer. TCRdb's copy holds only in-frame clones and misses some; the assay was immunoSEQ multiplex PCR. The sample records over 40,000 clones, 86% being singletons. This sample comprised peripheral blood, obtained before any cancer treatment. These receptors came from a woman between 18 and 49 years old with stage III lung adenocarcinoma.

The chain has TRBV5-1 and TRBJ2-5; D might be TRBD2 (7 bases). CDR3 length equals 16 residues. V dropped 0 bases and J dropped 5 bases, with 17 bases sitting between them. Germline V gene lookup returns CDR1 SGHRS and CDR2 YFSETQ. CDR3: CASSLDSGGFGETQYF. The CDR3 DNA follows: TGCGCCAGCAGCTTGGATTCGGGGGGCTTTGGGGAGACCCAGTACTTC.

V is TRBV6-1 and J is TRBJ2-1, with D unclear. Trimming took 0 bases from V and 8 from J, leaving 8 bases between them. From germline, CDR1 is MNHNS and CDR2 SASEGT. The CDR3 contains 13 residues. The chain's CDR3 is CASSEATLYEQFF. CDR3 bases: TGTGCCAGCAGTGAAGCGACTCTCTATGAGCAGTTCTTC.

The chain has TRBV6-5 and TRBJ1-2; 7 nucleotides line up with TRBD1. The CDR3 is 14 amino acids. The junction had 10 bases not matched to a gene; V was cut back by 6 bases and J by 6 bases. CDR1 and CDR2 (germline): MNHEY, SVGAGI. The CDR3 loop is CASSPGTAYDGYTF. The CDR3 region has the DNA TGTGCCAGCAGCCCCGGGACAGCTTATGATGGCTACACCTTC.

The genes are TRBV29-1 and TRBJ2-5; the match to TRBD2 covers 9 bases. With 4 bases clipped from V and 5 bases from J, the junction kept 8 bases outside the gene matches. The CDR3 length is 14 residues. From germline, CDR1 is SQVTM and CDR2 ANQGSEA. In DNA form, the CDR3 reads TGCAGCGTTGGGTTAGCGGGGGATTGGGAGACCCAGTACTTC. Amino acid sequence: CSVGLAGDWETQYF.

This clone occurred once. The chain has TRBV5-6 and TRBJ2-4, with 9 nucleotides matching TRBD2. Looked up from germline, CDR1 is SGHDT and CDR2 is YYEEEE. The CDR3 covers 16 residues. The junction had 5 bases not matched to a gene; V was cut back by 4 bases and J by 0 bases. This CDR3 is CASSTQLAGAKNIQYF. The DNA of the CDR3 is TGTGCCAGCAGCACCCAACTAGCGGGAGCCAAAAACATTCAGTACTTC.

The gene calls are TRBV23-1 and TRBJ1-2, with D tentatively TRBD1 (6 bases). TRBV23-1 is placed among ORFs of uncertain function. Between the trimmed V and J ends, which lost 7 bases and 7 bases, there was a span of 16 bases. This CDR3 has 13 residues. This CDR3 is CASTPRGGPGYTF. The CDR3 DNA reads as TGCGCCAGCACTCCCAGAGGGGGGCCTGGCTACACCTTC.

The chain recombines TRBV2 with TRBJ2-5; 14 bases fit TRBD2. Germline CDR1 is SNHLY and CDR2 is FYNNEI. The CDR3 has 15 amino acids. CDR3 sequence reads: CAINPTSGGAGTQYF. The CDR3 DNA sequence: TGTGCTATAAACCCGACTAGCGGGGGGGCAGGGACCCAGTACTTC. Supplemented by reference TRBV2 and TRBJ2-5, the full variable domain reads EPEVTQTPSHQVTQMGQEVILRCVPISNHLYFYWYRQILGQKVEFLVSFYNNEISEKSEIFDDQFSVERPDGSNFTLKIRSTKLEDSAMYFCAINPTSGGAGTQYFGPGTRLLVL.

The chain combines TRBV7-2 with TRBJ2-3; 7 nucleotides align to TRBD2. Looked up from germline, CDR1 is SGHTA and CDR2 is FQGNSA. Losses at the gene ends were 2 bases for V and 2 bases for J; bases not matched to a gene: 4. This CDR3 comprises 15 residues. CDR3 nucleotide sequence: TGTGCCAGCAGCTTACGCGGGGGAGACACAGATACGCAGTATTTT. Translating it yields CASSLRGGDTDTQYF.

This clone was observed once. The chain employs TRBV7-9 and TRBJ2-3; D tentatively fits TRBD1 or TRBD2 (5 bases each). CDR1 and CDR2 from the germline V gene are SEHNR and FQNEAQ (reference sequence). V was trimmed by 4 bases and J by 4 bases, leaving 18 bases between them. The CDR3 length is 16 residues. The DNA of the CDR3 is TGTGCCAGCAGCTCAAGACCGGGGCTAGCAGCAGATACGCAGTATTTT. It translates to CASSSRPGLAADTQYF.

Of note for this clone: Sequence at one end of the junction differs from germline and may be a read error. The chain combines TRBV13 with TRBJ1-2; tentative D call: TRBD1 (6 bases). Germline V gene lookup returns CDR1 PRHDT and CDR2 FYEKMQ (reference sequence). This CDR3 has 14 residues. The CDR3 loop is CASTLQGINYGYTF. The CDR3 DNA is TGTGCCAGCACCTTACAGGGCATTAACTATGGCTACACCTTC.

This clone was counted only a few times. The genes are TRBV19 and TRBJ1-1; TRBD1 might be the D (5 bases). Germline V gene data show CDR1 as LNHDA and CDR2 as SQIVND (reference sequence). V dropped 6 bases and J dropped 10 bases, with 18 bases sitting between them. The CDR3 spans 13 residues. The CDR3 reads CASSPGQRVRAFF. The CDR3 bases are TGTGCCAGTAGCCCGGGGCAAAGGGTAAGAGCTTTCTTT.

A single count supports this clone. The chain uses TRBV29-1 and TRBJ2-7; 11 nucleotides line up with TRBD1. The V segment lost 2 bases and the J segment 1 base; nucleotides outside the gene matches: 4. CDR1 is SQVTM, CDR2 ANQGSEA, per germline. This CDR3 contains 15 residues. CDR3 DNA sequence: TGCAGCGTTGAAAAGGGGACAGGGGGGTCCTACGAGCAGTACTTC. Encoded protein: CSVEKGTGGSYEQYF.

This sequence joins TRBV4-2 and TRBJ1-5; 7 nucleotides agree with TRBD1. This CDR3 spans 15 amino acids. The trim removed 3 bases at V and 5 bases at J, leaving 7 bases unmatched. Germline CDR1 is LGHNA and CDR2 is YNFKEQ. The CDR3: CASSQADRDDQPQHF. The DNA for the CDR3 is TGTGCCAGCAGCCAGGCCGACAGGGACGATCAGCCCCAGCATTTT.

This clone was counted a single time. V is TRBV19 and J is TRBJ2-5, with TRBD1 matching 7 bases. V trimming: 4 bases; J trimming: 5 bases; junction bases outside the gene matches: 10. The CDR3 extends over 15 amino acids. Looked up from germline, CDR1 is LNHDA and CDR2 is SQIVND (reference sequence). CDR3 bases: TGTGCCAGTAGTAGGGACAGTAACTGGGTGGAGACCCAGTACTTC. It is translated as CASSRDSNWVETQYF.

The V gene is TRBV16, the J gene TRBJ2-1, with 7 bases matching TRBD2. The CDR3 totals 17 residues. J was trimmed by 6 bases and V by 1 base; bases with no gene match: 12. Germline assignment: CDR1 KGHSY and CDR2 FQNENV. Written as DNA, the CDR3 is TGTGCCAGCAGCCAATTAAGGGCCGACCGGGGGGTCAATGAGCAGTTCTTC. This sequence encodes CASSQLRADRGVNEQFF.

The V gene is TRBV6-1, the J gene TRBJ2-5, with D perhaps TRBD1 (5 bases). Trimming removed 2 bases at V and 4 bases at J, with 17 bases between. This CDR3 has 16 amino acids. Germline V gene data show CDR1 as MNHNS and CDR2 as SASEGT. As DNA, the CDR3 is TGTGCCAGCAGTGAATACGGGTGGCAGGGCTTAGAGACCCAGTACTTC. Residues: CASSEYGWQGLETQYF.

This rearrangement joins TRBV6-5 to TRBJ2-1, with 10 nucleotides matching TRBD2. Trimming cost V 0 bases and J 4 bases; bases outside gene matches: 0. From germline, CDR1 is MNHEY and CDR2 SVGAGI. CDR3 length: 15 residues. This CDR3 reads CASSYSAGGYNEQFF. In nucleotides, the CDR3 is TGTGCCAGCAGTTACTCAGCGGGGGGGTACAATGAGCAGTTCTTC.

The chain has TRBV7-9 and TRBJ2-5; 7 bases align to TRBD1. V lost 6 bases, J lost 1 base, and 2 bases stayed unmatched. Germline values: CDR1 SEHNR, CDR2 FQNEAQ (reference sequence). The CDR3 covers 13 residues. The DNA for the CDR3 is TGTGCCAGCAGGCGGACAGGCCAAGAGACCCAGTACTTC. This gives the protein CASRRTGQETQYF.

The rearrangement links TRBV5-5 to TRBJ1-5; D is uncertain. Per germline, CDR1 SGHKS and CDR2 YYEKEE (reference sequence). This CDR3 comprises 14 residues. V gave up 4 bases and J gave up 0 bases, with 8 bases separating them. The CDR3 sequence: CASSPDTSNQPQHF. The CDR3 bases are TGTGCCAGCAGCCCAGACACTAGCAATCAGCCCCAGCATTTT.

The chain uses TRBV19 and TRBJ2-6, with D perhaps matching TRBD1 or TRBD2 (5 bases each). The V gene lost 5 bases and the J gene lost 0 bases, with 8 bases spanning the gap. Germline CDR1 and CDR2: LNHDA and SQIVND (reference sequence). The CDR3 runs 15 residues. CDR3 nucleotides: TGTGCCAGTAGTGAGGGGTACTCTGGGGCCAACGTCCTGACTTTC. Amino acids: CASSEGYSGANVLTF.

This clone was recorded once. This chain joins TRBV6-4 and TRBJ1-2; TRBD1 is a possible D gene (5 bases). Germline CDR1 reads MRHNA; CDR2 reads SNTAGT. The CDR3 spans 14 residues. Trimming stripped 2 bases from V and 4 bases from J, with 11 bases between. The CDR3 protein is CASSDGDGAYGYTF. As DNA, the CDR3 is TGTGCCAGCAGTGACGGGGACGGCGCCTATGGCTACACCTTC.

V gene TRBV7-3 combines with J gene TRBJ1-1; possible D gene TRBD1, 5 bases. The germline V gene has CDR1 SGHTA and CDR2 FQGTGA. The V gene lost 1 base and the J gene lost 1 base, with 7 bases spanning the gap. CDR3 length: 14 residues. CDR3 in amino acids: CASSLSGQNTEAFF. The DNA of the CDR3 is TGTGCCAGCAGCTTAAGTGGACAGAACACTGAAGCTTTCTTT.